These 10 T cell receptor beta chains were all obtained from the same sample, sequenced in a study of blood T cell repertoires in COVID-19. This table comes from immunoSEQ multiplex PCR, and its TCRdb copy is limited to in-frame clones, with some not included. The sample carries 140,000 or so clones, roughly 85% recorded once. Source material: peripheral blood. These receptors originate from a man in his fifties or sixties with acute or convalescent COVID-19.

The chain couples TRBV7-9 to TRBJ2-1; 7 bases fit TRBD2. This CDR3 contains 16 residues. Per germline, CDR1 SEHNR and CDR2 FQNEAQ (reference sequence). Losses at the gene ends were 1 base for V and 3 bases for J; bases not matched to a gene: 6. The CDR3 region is CASSLGALALYNEQFF. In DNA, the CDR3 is TGTGCCAGCAGCTTAGGGGCACTAGCGCTCTACAATGAGCAGTTCTTC.

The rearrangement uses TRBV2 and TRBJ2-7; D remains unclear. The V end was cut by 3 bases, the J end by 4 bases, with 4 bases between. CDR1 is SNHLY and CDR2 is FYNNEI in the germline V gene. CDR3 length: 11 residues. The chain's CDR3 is CASSDRYEQYF. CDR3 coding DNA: TGTGCCAGCAGTGACAGATACGAGCAGTACTTC.

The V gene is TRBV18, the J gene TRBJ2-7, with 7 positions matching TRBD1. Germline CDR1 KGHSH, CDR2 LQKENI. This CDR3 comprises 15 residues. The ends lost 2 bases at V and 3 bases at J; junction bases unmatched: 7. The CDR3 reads CASSPTGTEDYEQYF. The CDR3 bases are TGTGCCAGCTCACCAACCGGGACAGAGGACTACGAGCAGTACTTC.

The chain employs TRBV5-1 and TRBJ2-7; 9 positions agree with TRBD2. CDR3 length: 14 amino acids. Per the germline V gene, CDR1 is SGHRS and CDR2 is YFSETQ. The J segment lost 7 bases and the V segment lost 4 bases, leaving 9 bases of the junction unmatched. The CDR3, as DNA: TGCGCCAGCAGCCCGGGACTAGCCGTCTTGGAGCAGTACTTC. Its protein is CASSPGLAVLEQYF. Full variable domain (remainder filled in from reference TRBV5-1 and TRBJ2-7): KAGVTQTPRYLIKTRGQQVTLSCSPISGHRSVSWYQQTPGQGLQFLFEYFSETQRNKGNFPGRFSGRQFSNSRSEMNVSTLELGDSALYLCASSPGLAVLEQYFGPGTRLTVT.

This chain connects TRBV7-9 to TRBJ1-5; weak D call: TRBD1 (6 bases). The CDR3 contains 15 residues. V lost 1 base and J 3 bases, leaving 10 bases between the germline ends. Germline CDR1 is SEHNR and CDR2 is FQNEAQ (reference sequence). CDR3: CASSLEGGYNQPQHF. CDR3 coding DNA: TGTGCCAGCAGCTTAGAGGGGGGGTACAATCAGCCCCAGCATTTT.

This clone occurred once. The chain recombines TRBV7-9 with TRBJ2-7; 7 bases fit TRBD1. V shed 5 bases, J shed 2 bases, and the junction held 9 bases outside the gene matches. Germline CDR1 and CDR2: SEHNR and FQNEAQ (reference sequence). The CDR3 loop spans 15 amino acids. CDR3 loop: CASSRGTAQAYEQYF. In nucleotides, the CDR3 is TGTGCCAGCAGCCGTGGGACAGCCCAGGCCTACGAGCAGTACTTC. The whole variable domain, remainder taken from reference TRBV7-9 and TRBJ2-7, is DTGVSQNPRHKITKRGQNVTFRCDPISEHNRLYWYRQTLGQGPEFLTYFQNEAQLEKSRLLSDRFSAERPKGSFSTLEIQRTEQGDSAMYLCASSRGTAQAYEQYFGPGTRLTVT.

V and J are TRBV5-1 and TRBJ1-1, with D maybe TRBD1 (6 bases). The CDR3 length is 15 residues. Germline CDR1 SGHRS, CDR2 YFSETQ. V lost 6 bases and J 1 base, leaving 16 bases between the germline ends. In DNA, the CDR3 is TGCGCCAGCACCCTGGGGGCGACGGGGAACACTGAAGCTTTCTTT. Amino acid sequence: CASTLGATGNTEAFF.

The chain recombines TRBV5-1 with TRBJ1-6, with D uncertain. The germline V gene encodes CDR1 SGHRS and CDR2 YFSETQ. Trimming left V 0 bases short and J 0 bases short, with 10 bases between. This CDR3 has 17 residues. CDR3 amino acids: CASSLEASSSYNSPLHF. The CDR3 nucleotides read TGCGCCAGCAGCTTGGAAGCGAGTAGCTCCTATAATTCACCCCTCCACTTT.

The CDR3 here is CASSLVRTGMPQHF. DNA of the CDR3: TGTGCCAGCAGCTTAGTGCGGACAGGGATGCCCCAGCATTTT. The chain carries TRBV11-2 and TRBJ1-5; 8 bases fit TRBD1. Trimming removed 1 base from V and 9 bases from J; junction bases left unmatched: 5. The CDR3 covers 14 residues. CDR1 SGHAT and CDR2 FQNNGV come from the germline V gene. Using reference TRBV11-2 and TRBJ1-5 for the parts outside the CDR3, the full variable domain is EAGVAQSPRYKIIEKRQSVAFWCNPISGHATLYWYQQILGQGPKLLIQFQNNGVVDDSQLPKDRFSAERLKGVDSTLKIQPAKLEDSAVYLCASSLVRTGMPQHFGDGTRLSIL.

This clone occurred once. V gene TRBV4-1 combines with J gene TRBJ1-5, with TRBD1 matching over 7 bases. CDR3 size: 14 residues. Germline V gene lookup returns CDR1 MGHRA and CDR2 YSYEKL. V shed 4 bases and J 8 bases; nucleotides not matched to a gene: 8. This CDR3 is CASSPRQGREPQHF. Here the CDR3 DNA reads TGCGCCAGCAGCCCCCGACAGGGCCGAGAGCCCCAGCATTTT.